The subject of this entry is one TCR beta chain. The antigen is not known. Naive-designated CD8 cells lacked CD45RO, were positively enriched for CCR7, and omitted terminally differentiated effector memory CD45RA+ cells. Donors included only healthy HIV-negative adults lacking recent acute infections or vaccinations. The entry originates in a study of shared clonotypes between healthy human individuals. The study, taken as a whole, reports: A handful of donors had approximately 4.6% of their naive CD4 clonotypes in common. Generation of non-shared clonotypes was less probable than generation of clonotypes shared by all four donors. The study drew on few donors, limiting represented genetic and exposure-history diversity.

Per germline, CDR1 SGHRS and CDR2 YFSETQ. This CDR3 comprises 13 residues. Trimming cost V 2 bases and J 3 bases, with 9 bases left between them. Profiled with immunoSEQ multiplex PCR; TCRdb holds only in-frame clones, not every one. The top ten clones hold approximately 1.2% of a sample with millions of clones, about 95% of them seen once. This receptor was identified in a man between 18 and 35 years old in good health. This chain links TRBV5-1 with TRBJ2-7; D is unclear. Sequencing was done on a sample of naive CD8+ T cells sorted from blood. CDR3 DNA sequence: TGCGCCAGCAGCTTTTGGGCAGGCTACGAGCAGTACTTC. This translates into CASSFWAGYEQYF.